The 14 T cell receptor beta chains below come from one sample, sequenced in a study of cytomegalovirus exposure and HLA in healthy donors. Amplification used 60 Vbeta primers and 13 Jbeta primers. The method was immunoSEQ multiplex PCR; TCRdb's version includes in-frame clones alone and lacks a portion of them. The sample carries about 190,000 clones, almost 80% recorded once. The source material was PBMCs. The receptors were sampled from a woman between 18 and 29 years old in good health and CMV-seronegative.

This chain joins TRBV9 and TRBJ2-3, with TRBD2 identical over 12 bases. The germline CDR1 and CDR2 sequences are SGDLS and YYNGEE. The junction had 3 bases not matched to a gene; V was cut back by 1 base and J by 3 bases. The CDR3 spans 16 residues. CDR3 DNA: TGTGCCAGCAGCGTACTACTAGCGGGAGGAACAGATACGCAGTATTTT. Its protein product is CASSVLLAGGTDTQYF.

V gene TRBV2 combines with J gene TRBJ1-1, with D maybe TRBD1 (5 bases). Germline values: CDR1 SNHLY, CDR2 FYNNEI. CDR3 length: 15 residues. The V end lost 7 bases, the J end lost 0 bases, and 15 bases lay between the germline ends. CDR3 DNA sequence: TGTGCCAGCAATTTAATCCAGGGTATGAACACTGAAGCTTTCTTT. Residues: CASNLIQGMNTEAFF.

As concerns this clone: Other DNA sequences in this sample translate to the same CDR3. The chain recombines TRBV9 with TRBJ1-1; 9 positions match TRBD1. With 3 bases clipped from V and 0 bases from J, the junction kept 3 bases outside the gene matches. The germline gives CDR1 SGDLS, CDR2 YYNGEE. The CDR3 is 15 amino acids. As DNA, the CDR3 is TGTGCCAGCAGCGCGGGACAGGGAATGAACACTGAAGCTTTCTTT. This codes for CASSAGQGMNTEAFF.

This clone was detected once. The chain combines TRBV2 with TRBJ2-7; 9 bases line up with TRBD1. Germline CDR1 and CDR2: SNHLY and FYNNEI. The CDR3 is 14 amino acids. After removal of 2 bases from V and 4 bases from J, the junction contained 3 bases not matched to a gene. The CDR3 protein is CASSERDRAYEQYF. In DNA, the CDR3 is TGTGCCAGCAGTGAAAGGGACAGGGCTTACGAGCAGTACTTC.

J is TRBJ2-7 and V is TRBV7-6; D possibly corresponds to TRBD2 (5 bases). Germline V lookup: CDR1 SGHVS, CDR2 FNYEAQ. This CDR3 comprises 14 residues. Trimming took 4 bases from V and 0 from J, leaving 10 bases between them. CDR3: CASSYSANSYEQYF. CDR3 bases: TGTGCCAGCAGCTATAGCGCGAACTCCTACGAGCAGTACTTC.

This rearrangement joins TRBV18 to TRBJ1-5, with D perhaps matching TRBD1 (6 bases). Germline CDR1 is KGHSH and CDR2 is LQKENI. V was trimmed by 2 bases and J by 3 bases, leaving 11 bases between them. This CDR3 spans 15 amino acids. The CDR3 loop reads CASSPLQGDNQPQHF. CDR3 nucleotide sequence: TGTGCCAGCTCACCATTACAGGGTGACAATCAGCCCCAGCATTTT.

This sequence joins TRBV28 and TRBJ2-1, with 10 bases aligning to TRBD2. The CDR3 spans 15 residues. The germline V gene encodes CDR1 MDHEN and CDR2 SYDVKM. With V trimmed by 5 bases and J by 6 bases, 7 bases remained unmatched. This CDR3 reads CASSPPSGSPNEQFF. In DNA, the CDR3 is TGTGCCAGCAGTCCCCCTAGCGGGAGCCCCAATGAGCAGTTCTTC.

The V call is TRBV19, the J call TRBJ2-1, with D maybe TRBD1 (6 bases). Germline-derived CDR1 and CDR2 are LNHDA and SQIVND (reference sequence). V gave up 5 bases and J gave up 5 bases, with 16 bases separating them. The CDR3 sequence is 15 residues long. CDR3 loop: CASSFRGTKDNEQFF. The CDR3 DNA reads as TGTGCCAGTAGTTTCAGGGGTACGAAGGACAATGAGCAGTTCTTC.

The V gene is TRBV10-3, the J gene TRBJ1-5; 8 bases match TRBD1. V was clipped by 8 bases and J by 5 bases; unmatched bases: 2. This CDR3 contains 12 residues. Germline CDR1 ENHRY, CDR2 SYGVKD. CDR3 sequence: CAIGQGDQPQHF. In DNA, the CDR3 is TGTGCCATCGGACAGGGAGATCAGCCCCAGCATTTT.

V gene TRBV15 combines with J gene TRBJ1-1; tentatively, D is TRBD1 (6 bases). There are 14 residues in the CDR3. Deletions cut 4 bases from V and 7 bases from J, with 16 bases between. Germline CDR1 is LNHNV and CDR2 is YYDKDF (reference sequence). The CDR3 protein is CATSKGGAAGEAFF. The CDR3 bases are TGTGCCACCAGCAAGGGGGGGGCGGCAGGTGAAGCTTTCTTT.

In DNA, the CDR3 is TGTGCCAGCAGTTATGAGTTGAACACTGAAGCTTTCTTT. Protein sequence: CASSYELNTEAFF. J is TRBJ1-1 and V is TRBV6-6; D ambiguous. This CDR3 has 13 amino acids. Per the germline V gene, CDR1 is MNHNY and CDR2 is SVGAGI (reference sequence). V gave up 3 bases and J gave up 0 bases, with 5 bases separating them.

The rearrangement links TRBV7-9 to TRBJ1-2; TRBD1 agrees at 10 bases. Losses at the gene ends were 4 bases for V and 8 bases for J; bases not matched to a gene: 13. From germline, CDR1 is SEHNR and CDR2 FQNEAQ (reference sequence). This CDR3 contains 16 residues. The CDR3 loop is CASSYPGTGVVEGYTF. DNA for the CDR3: TGTGCCAGCAGCTACCCCGGGACAGGGGTCGTGGAGGGCTACACCTTC.

The rearrangement joins TRBV18 to TRBJ2-1; 9 bases match TRBD1. The trim removed 8 bases at V and 2 bases at J, leaving 4 bases unmatched. In germline, CDR1 is KGHSH, CDR2 LQKENI. The CDR3 has 14 amino acids. The CDR3 coding sequence is TGTGCCAGCCGGACAGGGGAGGCCTACAATGAGCAGTTCTTC. It translates to CASRTGEAYNEQFF.

The CDR3 reads CASSQWQGNTEAFF. The CDR3 DNA is TGTGCCAGCAGCCAATGGCAGGGGAACACTGAAGCTTTCTTT. The rearrangement uses TRBV14 and TRBJ1-1; D perhaps matches TRBD1 (5 bases). Trimming removed 2 bases from V and 1 base from J, with 8 bases in between. Germline V CDR1 and CDR2: SGHDN, FVKESK. CDR3 length: 14 amino acids.